These 28 T cell receptor beta chains were sequenced from one sample in a study of blood T cell repertoires in COVID-19. Repertoires were generated with immunoSEQ multiplex PCR, while TCRdb's copy carries only in-frame clones and drops some. The sample shows under 200,000 clones, over 60% of them seen only once. Sequences were obtained from peripheral blood. The receptors come from a man aged 55 to 70 with acute or convalescent COVID-19.

This rearrangement joins TRBV29-1 to TRBJ2-2; weak D call: TRBD1 (5 bases). The CDR3 runs 15 residues. From germline, CDR1 is SQVTM and CDR2 ANQGSEA. Trimming took 0 bases from V and 3 from J, leaving 11 bases between them. As DNA, the CDR3 is TGCAGCGTTGAAGATTGGGGCAGGGACACCGGGGAGCTGTTTTTT. This gives the protein CSVEDWGRDTGELFF.

Worth noting for this clone: Other DNA sequences from this sample encode an identical CDR3 as well. The chain has TRBV7-9 and TRBJ2-5; no clear D gene. The CDR3 contains 13 residues. In germline, CDR1 is SEHNR, CDR2 FQNEAQ (reference sequence). V shed 1 base and J shed 5 bases, with 8 bases lying between them. The CDR3 is CASSLVGRETQYF. In nucleotides, the CDR3 is TGTGCCAGCAGCTTAGTTGGTCGGGAGACCCAGTACTTC. Full variable domain (rest looked up from reference TRBV7-9 and TRBJ2-5): DTGVSQNPRHKITKRGQNVTFRCDPISEHNRLYWYRQTLGQGPEFLTYFQNEAQLEKSRLLSDRFSAERPKGSFSTLEIQRTEQGDSAMYLCASSLVGRETQYFGPGTRLLVL.

A word on this clone: The junction shows a germline mismatch at one end, possibly a read error. The J gene is TRBJ1-1, the V gene TRBV5-1; 10 positions agree with TRBD1. The CDR3 length is 15 residues. Germline V gene data show CDR1 as SGHRS and CDR2 as YFSETQ. The CDR3 bases are TGCGCCAGCAGCTTGGCGGGGCGACAGGGGGCTTCGGTTTCTTTT. It is translated as CASSLAGRQGASVSF.

The V and J genes are TRBV13 and TRBJ2-1; 8 bases match TRBD2. Germline CDR1 is PRHDT and CDR2 is FYEKMQ (reference sequence). This CDR3 spans 15 amino acids. V was pared by 2 bases and J by 5 bases, with 5 bases of the junction left unmatched. As DNA, the CDR3 is TGTGCCAGCAGCTTAAACGCGGGGGGACACAATGAGCAGTTCTTC. It translates to CASSLNAGGHNEQFF.

The V call is TRBV11-2, the J call TRBJ1-1; D gene unclear. V lost 1 base and J 1 base, leaving 19 bases between the germline ends. This CDR3 is built from 18 residues. The germline V gene has CDR1 SGHAT and CDR2 FQNNGV. The CDR3 nucleotides read TGTGCCAGCAGCTTAGTGCCCTGGGGAGGGAGGTCGAACACTGAAGCTTTCTTT. It is translated as CASSLVPWGGRSNTEAFF.

The V and J genes are TRBV5-6 and TRBJ2-3, with 10 positions matching TRBD2. V dropped 0 bases and J dropped 1; count of bases not matched to a gene: 5. CDR1 is SGHDT and CDR2 is YYEEEE in the germline V gene. This CDR3 is 17 amino acids long. The CDR3 nucleotides are TGTGCCAGCAGCTTGGGACAAGGACTAGCGGGCACAGATACGCAGTATTTT. Protein product: CASSLGQGLAGTDTQYF.

This chain joins TRBV3-1 (or the pseudogene TRBV3-2) and TRBJ2-3, with TRBD2 as a possible D gene (5 bases). The CDR3 spans 16 residues. From germline, CDR1 is LGHDT and CDR2 YNNKEL (reference sequence). Trimming stripped 4 bases from V and 0 bases from J, with 14 bases between. In DNA form, the CDR3 reads TGTGCCAGCAGCCCCACCCGAGCGGTGAGCACAGATACGCAGTATTTT. It codes for CASSPTRAVSTDTQYF.

This sequence joins TRBV6-5 and TRBJ2-7; the match to TRBD1 covers 8 bases. V gave up 6 bases and J gave up 8 bases; unmatched junction bases: 9. The CDR3 covers 13 residues. Germline V CDR1 and CDR2: MNHEY, SVGAGI. Here the CDR3 reads CASSPDRGGQQYF. The CDR3 DNA sequence: TGTGCCAGCAGCCCCGACAGGGGTGGGCAGCAGTACTTC.

The chain carries TRBV30 and TRBJ2-7; 7 nucleotides align to TRBD1. Germline CDR1 is GTSNPN and CDR2 is SVGIG (reference sequence). The length of the CDR3 is 13 residues. With 0 bases clipped from V and 4 bases from J, the junction kept 3 bases outside the gene matches. CDR3 in DNA: TGTGCCTGGAGTGTAGACAGGGAATACGAGCAGTACTTC. Its translation: CAWSVDREYEQYF.

This chain connects TRBV29-1 to TRBJ2-5; TRBD2 might be the D (5 bases). The CDR3 extends over 12 amino acids. V lost 4 bases and J lost 4, with 10 bases in between. Per the germline V gene, CDR1 is SQVTM and CDR2 is ANQGSEA. The CDR3 is CSVGSVRETQYF. The DNA of the CDR3 is TGCAGCGTTGGTAGCGTTCGAGAGACCCAGTACTTC.

The genes are TRBV6-2 or TRBV6-3 and TRBJ2-2; D is unclear. Trimming pared 2 bases from V and 4 bases from J, leaving 8 bases between. CDR1 and CDR2 (germline): MNHEY, SVGEGT. The CDR3 is 14 residues long. Here the CDR3 reads CASSYRRSTGELFF. CDR3 DNA: TGTGCCAGCAGTTACCGACGGAGCACCGGGGAGCTGTTTTTT.

This clone was seen just once. This chain links TRBV10-3 with TRBJ1-2, with D maybe TRBD1 (5 bases). Deletions cut 4 bases from V and 1 base from J, with 10 bases between. CDR1 is ENHRY, CDR2 SYGVKD, per germline. The CDR3 contains 14 residues. The CDR3, as DNA: TGTGCCATCAGTGCCGACAGTGTTAACTATGGCTACACCTTC. Amino acids: CAISADSVNYGYTF.

This chain uses TRBV4-1 with TRBJ2-3, with 11 bases that match TRBD2. The CDR3 consists of 16 residues. Germline CDR1 is MGHRA and CDR2 is YSYEKL. V was pared by 0 bases and J by 3 bases, with 2 bases of the junction left unmatched. In DNA form, the CDR3 reads TGCGCCAGCAGCCAAGAGACTAGCGGGGTAACAGATACGCAGTATTTT. It codes for CASSQETSGVTDTQYF.

The chain's CDR3 is CASSYSASYNEQFF. As DNA, the CDR3 is TGTGCCAGCAGTTACTCGGCCTCCTACAATGAGCAGTTCTTC. The V and J genes are TRBV6-2 or TRBV6-3 and TRBJ2-1; no firm D call. Deletions cut 0 bases from V and 0 bases from J, with 3 bases between. This CDR3 is 14 amino acids long. The germline V gene encodes CDR1 MNHEY and CDR2 SVGEGT.

The rearrangement joins TRBV4-1 to TRBJ2-3; 8 bases line up with TRBD1. This CDR3 contains 16 residues. Trimming took 4 bases from V and 6 from J; bases not matched to a gene: 12. Looked up from germline, CDR1 is MGHRA and CDR2 is YSYEKL. The CDR3 nucleotides are TGCGCCAGCAGCCGCCAGGGGGCCGGACTTGGGGATACGCAGTATTTT. It translates to CASSRQGAGLGDTQYF.

The gene calls are TRBV3-1 (or the pseudogene TRBV3-2) and TRBJ1-1; D is ambiguous. This CDR3 is 14 amino acids long. Germline CDR1 is LGHDT and CDR2 is YNNKEL (reference sequence). V was shortened by 2 bases and J by 7 bases, with 14 bases between the two germline ends. DNA for the CDR3: TGTGCCAGCAGCCAAACCCAGGTTTTCGGTGAAGCTTTCTTT. This translates into CASSQTQVFGEAFF.

The CDR3 here is CASSKRDRGSTDTQYF. The CDR3, as DNA: TGTGCCAGCAGCAAACGGGACAGGGGGTCGACAGATACGCAGTATTTT. V and J are TRBV7-8 and TRBJ2-3; 11 bases are shared with TRBD1. Germline CDR1 is SGHVS and CDR2 is FQNEAQ. Trimming took 5 bases from V and 3 from J; bases not matched to a gene: 7. The CDR3 length is 16 residues.

The chain links TRBV12-3 or TRBV12-4 to TRBJ1-1; 8 bases are shared with TRBD1. V was pared by 4 bases and J by 5 bases, with 3 bases of the junction left unmatched. CDR3 length: 13 residues. The CDR3 reads CASSWTGWTEAFF. CDR3 DNA sequence: TGTGCCAGCAGTTGGACAGGGTGGACTGAAGCTTTCTTT.

The gene calls are TRBV7-2 and TRBJ2-1; D gene uncertain. The CDR3 is 13 amino acids. V dropped 1 base and J dropped 12 bases, with 13 bases sitting between them. Looked up from germline, CDR1 is SGHTA and CDR2 is FQGNSA. The CDR3 DNA reads TGTGCCAGCAGCTTAGAGAGTCAGGTGGGGCAGTTCTTC. Its translation is CASSLESQVGQFF.

This chain uses TRBV7-6 with TRBJ1-2; the match to TRBD1 covers 10 bases. CDR1 and CDR2 from the germline V gene are SGHVS and FNYEAQ. Trimming removed 0 bases from V and 6 bases from J; junction bases left unmatched: 4. The CDR3 is 15 residues long. CDR3: CASSLAGTGVHGYTF. CDR3 nucleotide sequence: TGTGCCAGCAGCTTAGCAGGGACAGGGGTACATGGCTACACCTTC.

This clone appeared a few times. The chain carries TRBV19 and TRBJ2-2, with 9 bases lining up with TRBD1. V shed 10 bases, J shed 4 bases, and the junction held 13 bases outside the gene matches. The germline V gene has CDR1 LNHDA and CDR2 SQIVND (reference sequence). This CDR3 is built from 16 residues. DNA for the CDR3: TGTGCCACTCATGAGGATGGGACAGGGACCACCGGGGAGCTGTTTTTT. Encoded protein: CATHEDGTGTTGELFF.

This chain joins TRBV5-4 and TRBJ1-2, with 12 bases aligning to TRBD1. The germline V gene encodes CDR1 SGHNT and CDR2 YYREEE (reference sequence). V lost 4 bases to trimming and J lost 8 bases; unmatched junction nucleotides: 6. The CDR3 covers 14 residues. DNA of the CDR3: TGTGCCAGCAGCGTGGGACAGGGGGCGCGGGGCTACACCTTC. It translates to CASSVGQGARGYTF.

V usage is TRBV6-5 and J usage is TRBJ1-1; no reliable D call. The germline V gene has CDR1 MNHEY and CDR2 SVGAGI. Trimming pared 7 bases from V and 3 bases from J, leaving 12 bases between. The CDR3 has 13 residues. DNA of the CDR3: TGTGCCAGCATCCCTTCGAGGGACACTGAAGCTTTCTTT. This gives the protein CASIPSRDTEAFF.

V usage is TRBV19 and J usage is TRBJ1-1; D might be TRBD1 (5 bases). Germline CDR1 reads LNHDA; CDR2 reads SQIVND (reference sequence). V lost 6 bases, J lost 0 bases, and 11 bases lay in between. The length of the CDR3 is 14 residues. This chain's CDR3 is CASRKQDLNTEAFF. The CDR3 DNA sequence: TGTGCCAGTAGAAAACAGGACCTGAACACTGAAGCTTTCTTT.

The gene calls are TRBV27 and TRBJ2-7, with 8 bases fitting TRBD1. Germline lookup yields CDR1 MNHEY and CDR2 SMNVEV (reference sequence). The V segment lost 5 bases and the J segment 4 bases; nucleotides outside the gene matches: 10. This CDR3 spans 15 amino acids. The CDR3 loop reads CASSPRDRSVYEQYF. Here the CDR3 DNA reads TGTGCCAGCAGTCCCCGGGACAGGAGCGTATACGAGCAGTACTTC.

The chain employs TRBV28 and TRBJ1-1, with no clear D. The germline gives CDR1 MDHEN, CDR2 SYDVKM. Trimming took off 4 bases at V and 0 bases at J, with 12 bases between the two ends. The length of the CDR3 is 15 residues. The CDR3 protein is CASSSGRAMNTEAFF. The CDR3 nucleotides are TGTGCCAGCAGTTCTGGGAGGGCGATGAACACTGAAGCTTTCTTT.

This CDR3 reads CASSNRGTEAFF. The CDR3 DNA reads TGTGCCAGTAGTAACAGGGGCACTGAAGCTTTCTTT. The rearrangement uses TRBV19 and TRBJ1-1, with 7 bases fitting TRBD1. Germline V gives CDR1 LNHDA, CDR2 SQIVND (reference sequence). V trimming: 4 bases; J trimming: 4 bases; junction bases outside the gene matches: 0. The CDR3 sequence is 12 residues long.

There are a few counts of this clone. V usage is TRBV7-8 and J usage is TRBJ1-3; D is unresolved. V lost 2 bases to trimming and J lost 0 bases, with 8 bases between them. The CDR3 has 15 amino acids. Germline loops: CDR1 SGHVS, CDR2 FQNEAQ. CDR3 protein: CASSLLESSGNTIYF. In DNA, the CDR3 is TGTGCCAGCAGCTTATTAGAGAGCTCTGGAAACACCATATATTTT.